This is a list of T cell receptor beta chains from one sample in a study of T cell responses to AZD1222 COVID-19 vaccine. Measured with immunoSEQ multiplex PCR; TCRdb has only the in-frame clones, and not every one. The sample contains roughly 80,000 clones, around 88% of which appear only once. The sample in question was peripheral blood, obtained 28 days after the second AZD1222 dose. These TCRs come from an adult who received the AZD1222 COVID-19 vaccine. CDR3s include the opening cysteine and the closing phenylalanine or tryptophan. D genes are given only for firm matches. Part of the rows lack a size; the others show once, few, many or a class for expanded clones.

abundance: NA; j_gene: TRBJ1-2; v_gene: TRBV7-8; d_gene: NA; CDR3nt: TGTGCCAGCAGTGTCAACCCAGGGAGCTATGGCTACACCTTC; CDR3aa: CASSVNPGSYGYTF
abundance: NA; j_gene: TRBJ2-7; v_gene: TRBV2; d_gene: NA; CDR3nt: TGTGCCAGCAGACAACAGGGCTACGAGCAGTACTTC; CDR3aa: CASRQQGYEQYF
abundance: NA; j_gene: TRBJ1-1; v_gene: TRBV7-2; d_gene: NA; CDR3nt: TGTGCCAGCAGCTTTGGGACGTCTACTGAAGCTTTCTTT; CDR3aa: CASSFGTSTEAFF
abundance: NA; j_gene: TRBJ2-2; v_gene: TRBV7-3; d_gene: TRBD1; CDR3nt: TGTGCCAGCAGCTTAACGAAGGGTACAGGGGACAACACGAACACCGGGGAGCTGTTTTTT; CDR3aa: CASSLTKGTGDNTNTGELFF
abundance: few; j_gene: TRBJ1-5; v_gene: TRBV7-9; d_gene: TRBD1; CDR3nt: TGTGCCAGCAGCTTAGAGGGGACAGGGGGGGCCAATCAGCCCCAGCATTTT; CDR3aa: CASSLEGTGGANQPQHF
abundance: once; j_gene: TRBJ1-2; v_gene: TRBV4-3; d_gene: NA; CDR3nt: TGCGCCAGCAGCCAAGATGGAAGCGCCAGGTTTAGCTATGGCTACACCTTC; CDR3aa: CASSQDGSARFSYGYTF
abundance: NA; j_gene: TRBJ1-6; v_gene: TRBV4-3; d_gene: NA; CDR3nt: TGCGCCAGCAGCCAAGAAGGCGGGCACTCCCCTAATTCACCCCTCCACTTT; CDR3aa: CASSQEGGHSPNSPLHF
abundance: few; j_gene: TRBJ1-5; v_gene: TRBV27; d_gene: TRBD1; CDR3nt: TGTGCCAGCAAACCAGGGGGGCCCAATCAGCCCCAGCATTTT; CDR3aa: CASKPGGPNQPQHF
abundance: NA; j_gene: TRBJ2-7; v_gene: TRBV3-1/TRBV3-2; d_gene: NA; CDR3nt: TGTGCCAGCAGCCAAGACAGGGGCTACGAGCAGTACTTC; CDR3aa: CASSQDRGYEQYF
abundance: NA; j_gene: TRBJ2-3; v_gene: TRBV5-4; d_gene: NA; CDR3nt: TGTGCCGTACGACTCGCTAGGTTCCCAGATACGCAGTATTTT; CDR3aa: CAVRLARFPDTQYF
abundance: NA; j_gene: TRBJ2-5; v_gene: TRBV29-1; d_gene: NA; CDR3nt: TGCAGCGTTGACCCCCCCGAGATACAAGAGACCCAGTACTTC; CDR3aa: CSVDPPEIQETQYF
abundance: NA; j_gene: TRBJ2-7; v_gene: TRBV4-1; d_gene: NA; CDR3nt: TGCGCCAGCAGCCAAAGGACAGCCCTGTACGAGCAGTACTTC; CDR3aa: CASSQRTALYEQYF
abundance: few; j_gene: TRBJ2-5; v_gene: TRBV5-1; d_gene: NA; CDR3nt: TGCGCCAGCAGCTTGGGCGGCGGGGCAGAGACCCAGTACTTC; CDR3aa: CASSLGGGAETQYF
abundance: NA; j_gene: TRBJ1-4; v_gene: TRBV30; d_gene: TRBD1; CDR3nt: TGTGCCCTGTCCAGGACAGGGACGAGGGAAAAACTGTTTTTT; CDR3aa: CALSRTGTREKLFF
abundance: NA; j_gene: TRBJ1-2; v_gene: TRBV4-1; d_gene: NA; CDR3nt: TGCGCCAGCAGCCAAGATTTGGGGGGATATGGCTACACCTTC; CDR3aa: CASSQDLGGYGYTF
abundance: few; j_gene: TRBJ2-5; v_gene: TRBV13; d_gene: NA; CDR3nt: TGTGCCAGCAGCTTTGTTGAGACCCAGTACTTC; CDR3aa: CASSFVETQYF
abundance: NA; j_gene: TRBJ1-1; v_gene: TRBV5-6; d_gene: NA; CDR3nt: TGTGCCAGCAGTATTAACACTGAAGCTTTCTTT; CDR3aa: CASSINTEAFF
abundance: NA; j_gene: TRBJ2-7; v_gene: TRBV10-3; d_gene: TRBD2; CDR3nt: TGTGCCATCAGCGGGGGGACGGGCGCCTACGAGCAGTACTTC; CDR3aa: CAISGGTGAYEQYF
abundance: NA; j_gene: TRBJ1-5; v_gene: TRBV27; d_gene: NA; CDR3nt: TGTGCCAGCAGTTTAGGGGGTTCTATCGGATATCAGCCCCAGCATTTT; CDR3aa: CASSLGGSIGYQPQHF
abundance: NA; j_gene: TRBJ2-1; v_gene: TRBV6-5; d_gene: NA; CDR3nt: TGTGCCAGCAGTTTTTCCCGGGACTGGGGGTTCTTC; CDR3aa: CASSFSRDWGFF
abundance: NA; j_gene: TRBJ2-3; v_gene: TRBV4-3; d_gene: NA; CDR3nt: TGCGCCAGCAGCCAAGATCTGGGGGGTTCCACAGATACGCAGTATTTT; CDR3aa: CASSQDLGGSTDTQYF
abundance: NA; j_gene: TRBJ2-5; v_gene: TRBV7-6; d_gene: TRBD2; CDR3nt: TGTGCCAGCAGCTTAGGATACTTAGCGGGGGGCGCCCAAGAGACCCAGTACTTC; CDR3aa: CASSLGYLAGGAQETQYF
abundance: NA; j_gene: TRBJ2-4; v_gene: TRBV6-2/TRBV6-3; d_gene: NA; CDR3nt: TGTGCCAGCAGTGCTCGGGGGCTAGCCAAAAACATTCAGTACTTC; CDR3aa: CASSARGLAKNIQYF
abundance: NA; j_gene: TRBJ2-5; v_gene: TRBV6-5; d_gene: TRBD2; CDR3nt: TGTGCCAGCAGTCGTGGTGGGGGGGTGGAAGAGACCCAGTACTTC; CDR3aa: CASSRGGGVEETQYF
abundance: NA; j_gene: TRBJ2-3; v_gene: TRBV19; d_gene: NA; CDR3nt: TGTGCCAGTGCTTCGCTGGAGGGGGGAATGGCAGATACGCAGTATTTT; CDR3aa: CASASLEGGMADTQYF
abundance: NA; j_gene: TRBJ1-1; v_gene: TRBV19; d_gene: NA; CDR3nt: TGTGCCAGTAGTATCCCGCGTAGCTTGGGGGGCACTGAAGCTTTCTTT; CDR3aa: CASSIPRSLGGTEAFF
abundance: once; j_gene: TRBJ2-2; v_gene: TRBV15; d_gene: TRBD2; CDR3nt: TGTGCCACCAGCAGAGAGCGGGGGTATACCGGGGAGCTGTTTTTT; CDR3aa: CATSRERGYTGELFF
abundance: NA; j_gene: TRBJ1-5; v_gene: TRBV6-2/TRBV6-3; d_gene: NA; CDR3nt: TGTGCCAGCAGTTCGGGCGGGCAGCCCCAGCATTTT; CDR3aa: CASSSGGQPQHF
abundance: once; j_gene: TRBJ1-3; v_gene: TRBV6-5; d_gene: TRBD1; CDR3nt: TGTGCCAGCAGCACAGGGGCGGAAGGAAACACCATATATTTT; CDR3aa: CASSTGAEGNTIYF
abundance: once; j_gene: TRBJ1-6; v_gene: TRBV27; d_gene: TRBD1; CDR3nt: TGTGCCAGCAGTCAACAGGGGGCTACCTTGCCCCTCCACTTT; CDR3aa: CASSQQGATLPLHF
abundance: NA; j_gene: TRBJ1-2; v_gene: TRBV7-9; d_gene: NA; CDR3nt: TGTGCCAGCAGCTTGTTGTACGACCGAAACTATGGCTACACCTTC; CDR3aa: CASSLLYDRNYGYTF
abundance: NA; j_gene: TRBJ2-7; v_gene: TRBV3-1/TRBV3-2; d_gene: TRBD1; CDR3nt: TGTGCCAGCAGCCCGCGGGTCCGACAGGGGTCCGAGCAGTACTTC; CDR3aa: CASSPRVRQGSEQYF
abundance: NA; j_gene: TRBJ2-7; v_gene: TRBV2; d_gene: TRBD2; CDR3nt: TGTGCCAGCAGCCTACCCGGGACTAGCGGGGGGGGCTACGAGCAGTACTTC; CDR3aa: CASSLPGTSGGGYEQYF
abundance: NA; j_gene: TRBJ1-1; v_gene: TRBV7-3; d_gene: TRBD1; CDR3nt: TGTGCCAGCAGTCCCACAGGGGGCCGCACTGAAGCTTTCTTT; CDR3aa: CASSPTGGRTEAFF
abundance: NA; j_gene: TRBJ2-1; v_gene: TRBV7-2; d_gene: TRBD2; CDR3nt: TGTGCCAGCAGCTTAAGCCTGGAGCTAGCGGGGAGGTACAATGAGCAGTTCTTC; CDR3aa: CASSLSLELAGRYNEQFF
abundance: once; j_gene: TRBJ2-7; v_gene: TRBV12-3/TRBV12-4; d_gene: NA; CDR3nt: TGTGCCAGCAGTTTTCGCGACGAGCAGTACTTC; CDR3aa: CASSFRDEQYF
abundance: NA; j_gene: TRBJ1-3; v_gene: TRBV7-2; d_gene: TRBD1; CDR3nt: TGTGCCAGCAGCCCCCAAACAGGGACTAGGGGGCCTGGAAACACCATATATTTT; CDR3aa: CASSPQTGTRGPGNTIYF
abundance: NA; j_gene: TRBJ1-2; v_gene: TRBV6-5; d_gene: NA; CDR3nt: TGTGCCAGCAGTTACGCCCCTGAGGGCTCTCTTACCTTC; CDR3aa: CASSYAPEGSLTF
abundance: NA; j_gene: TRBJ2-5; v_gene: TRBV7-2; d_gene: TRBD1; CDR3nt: TGTGCCAGCAGCTTACTACAGGGGGCGAGGGAGACCCAGTACTTC; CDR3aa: CASSLLQGARETQYF
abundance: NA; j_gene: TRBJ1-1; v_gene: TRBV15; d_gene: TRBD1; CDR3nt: TGTGCCACCAGCACCCTTAGGGGGCAACCGAACACTGAAGCTTTCTTT; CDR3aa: CATSTLRGQPNTEAFF
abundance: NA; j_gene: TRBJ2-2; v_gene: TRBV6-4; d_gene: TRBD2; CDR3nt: TGTGCCAGCAGTGACATCCGTAGCGGGGCGGACACCGGGGAGCTGTTTTTT; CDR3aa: CASSDIRSGADTGELFF
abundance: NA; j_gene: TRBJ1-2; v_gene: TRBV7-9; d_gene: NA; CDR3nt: TGTGCCAGCAGCCACCGGGACTACACCTTC; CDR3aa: CASSHRDYTF
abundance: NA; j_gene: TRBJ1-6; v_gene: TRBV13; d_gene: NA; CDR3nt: TGTGCCAGCAGCTTTCCCAGCGGGGGTGGGAATTCACCCCTCCACTTT; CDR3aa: CASSFPSGGGNSPLHF
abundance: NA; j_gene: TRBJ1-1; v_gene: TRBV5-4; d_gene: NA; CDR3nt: TGTGCCAGCAGCCCAGCCGGGGGATCGAACACTGAAGCTTTCTTT; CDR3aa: CASSPAGGSNTEAFF
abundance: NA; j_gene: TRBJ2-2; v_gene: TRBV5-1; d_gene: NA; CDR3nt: TGCGCCAGCAGCTTGAGGGGCGGCACCGGGGAGCTGTTTTTT; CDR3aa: CASSLRGGTGELFF
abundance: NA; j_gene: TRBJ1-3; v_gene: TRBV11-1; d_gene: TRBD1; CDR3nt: TGTGCCAGCAGCCGCCAGGGGGCTGGAAACACCATATATTTT; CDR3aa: CASSRQGAGNTIYF
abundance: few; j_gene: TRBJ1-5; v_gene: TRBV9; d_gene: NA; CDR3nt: TGTGCCAGCAGCGCGGACATTCATCAGCCCCAGCATTTT; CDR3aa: CASSADIHQPQHF
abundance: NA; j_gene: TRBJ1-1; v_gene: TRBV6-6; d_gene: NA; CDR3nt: TGTGCCAGCAGTTATGAGGACACTGAAGCTTTCTTT; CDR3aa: CASSYEDTEAFF
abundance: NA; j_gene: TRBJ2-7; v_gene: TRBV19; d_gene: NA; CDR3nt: TGTGCCAGTAGTATAGGCGGCGGCTCCTACGAGCAGTACTTC; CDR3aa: CASSIGGGSYEQYF
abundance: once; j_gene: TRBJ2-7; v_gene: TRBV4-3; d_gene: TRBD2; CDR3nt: TGCGCCAGCAGCCAGGACGGGACTAGCGGGAAGAACGAGCAGTACTTC; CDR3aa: CASSQDGTSGKNEQYF
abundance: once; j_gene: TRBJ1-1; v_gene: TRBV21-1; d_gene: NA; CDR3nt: TGTGCCAGCAGCAAAGTAAAGGGACAGGTGAACACTGAAGCTTTCTTT; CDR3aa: CASSKVKGQVNTEAFF
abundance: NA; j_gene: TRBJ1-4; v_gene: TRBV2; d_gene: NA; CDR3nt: TGTGCCAGCAGGGCCTTCGGGTTCCGGGGGGTTAATGAAAAACTGTTTTTT; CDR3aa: CASRAFGFRGVNEKLFF
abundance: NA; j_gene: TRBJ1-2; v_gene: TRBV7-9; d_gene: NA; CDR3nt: TGTGCCAGCAGCGGACAAGGACAGCTCGCCTATGGCTACACCTTC; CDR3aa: CASSGQGQLAYGYTF